This T cell receptor beta chain was sequenced for a study of blood T cell repertoires in COVID-19. Overall study context: Samples came from the United States, Italy and Spain, spanning acute and convalescent COVID-19. T cells, B-cell-depleted T cells, or PBMCs supplied cDNA or gDNA.

In the original processing: Estimates of nucleated cell counts were drawn from the amplification of reference gene primers. Measured with immunoSEQ multiplex PCR; TCRdb has only the in-frame clones, and not every one. For V, J and clone size, that table is used; D and trimming come from the DNA. The data contain around 95,000 clones, 75% to 95% of them seen just once; the ten biggest clones take up 5% to 5.5%. This CDR3 region has 13 residues. Germline V lookup: CDR1 SGHTA, CDR2 FQGNSA. The V end lost 1 base, the J end lost 5 bases, and 6 bases lay between the germline ends. This chain joins TRBV7-2 and TRBJ2-1; D unresolved. This clonotype was obtained from a man aged 50-59 years with acute or convalescent COVID-19. The sample comprised peripheral blood. Here the CDR3 DNA reads TGTGCCAGCAGCTTAGTTCGGGACAATGAGCAGTTCTTC. Translation: CASSLVRDNEQFF.